This T cell receptor beta chain came from a study of metastatic and nonmetastatic thyroid tumors. No treatment had been given to any patient before thyroid surgery. By share, this clone counts as medium-sized. Germline V gene lookup returns CDR1 SGHAT and CDR2 FQNNGV. V gave up 5 bases and J gave up 6 bases; unmatched junction bases: 12. This CDR3 comprises 16 residues. TCRdb re-called clones from the PCR reads using MiXCR. The sample includes 12,000 or so clones, more than 25% of them seen just once. J is TRBJ2-2 and V is TRBV11-2; 7 bases agree with TRBD2. The source material was adjacent normal tissue. The receptor was isolated from a male donor with papillary thyroid cancer or a benign thyroid nodule (not recorded which). Some clones in this sample may be carry-over from other donors' samples. CDR3 in DNA: TGTGCCAGCAGCCACACGACTAGCTCGGGTTCCGGGGAGCTGTTTTTT. Translated: CASSHTTSSGSGELFF.